This T cell receptor (beta chain) was sequenced in a study of T cell repertoires in cytomegalovirus infection. Germline CDR1 reads MNHEY; CDR2 reads SVGEGT. There are 17 residues in the CDR3. V shed 3 bases and J 3 bases; nucleotides not matched to a gene: 8. TCRdb processed the reads anew with MiXCR; each CDR3 protein has one entry. The sample has about 480,000 distinct CDR3 sequences, around 30% seen once. Notes on this clonotype: Its antigen remains unknown.

The chain has TRBV6-2 or TRBV6-3 and TRBJ2-3; 11 bases are shared with TRBD2. The sequence was obtained from a human donor in good health (CMV status not recorded). Some clones in this sample may be carry-over from other donors' samples. Sequencing was performed on cultured PBMCs, taken from culture after CMV antigen stimulation. The CDR3 DNA sequence: TGTGCCAGCAGTTATGGGACTAGCGGTTACGGGACAGATACGCAGTATTTT. Its protein product is CASSYGTSGYGTDTQYF.